One and the same sample provided the 8 T cell receptor beta chains below, sequenced in a study of CXCR3-negative and CXCR3-positive naive CD8 T cells. UMI-labeled TRB cDNA libraries were prepared by 5' RACE. TCRdb reanalyzed the 5' RACE reads, giving one entry per CDR3 protein sequence and no DNA. The table lists under 150,000 distinct CDR3 sequences. Study-level findings and limits: More hydrophobic TRB CDR3s were found in CXCR3-positive naive cells than in CXCR3-negative naive cells.

The antigens for these receptors are not known. Sequenced: naive CXCR3+ CD8+ T cells from blood. Indicated subset: CD45RO-CCR7+CD27+CD95- naive CD8+ T cells expressing CXCR3 (TNR3+). These receptors came from a human donor in good health. Some clones in this sample may be carry-over from other donors' samples.

The chain couples TRBV18 to TRBJ1-1; the D call from TCRdb, TRBD1, cannot be confirmed without DNA. Looked up from germline, CDR1 is KGHSH and CDR2 is LQKENI. The CDR3 runs to 16 residues. The CDR3 here is CASSPLTGGMYTEAFF.

The chain recombines TRBV29-1 with TRBJ1-1; the TRBD1 assignment by TCRdb is unverifiable without DNA. Per the germline V gene, CDR1 is SQVTM and CDR2 is ANQGSEA. The CDR3 length is 12 residues. CDR3 loop: CSVELQGTEAFF.

This chain uses TRBV6-5 with TRBJ2-1; TCRdb selects TRBD2, and the lack of DNA leaves this call unchecked. Germline V lookup: CDR1 MNHEY, CDR2 SVGAGI. The CDR3 is 16 amino acids. The CDR3 loop is CASSYFPALTYNEQFF.

This chain connects TRBV12-3 or TRBV12-4 to TRBJ2-7; TCRdb calls TRBD1, which cannot be checked without DNA. This CDR3 is 15 amino acids long. CDR3 sequence: CATSSDRDPDLEQYF.

This chain links TRBV20-1 with TRBJ2-1; TCRdb selects TRBD2, and the lack of DNA leaves this call unchecked. This CDR3 contains 16 residues. Germline values: CDR1 DFQATT, CDR2 SNEGSKA (reference sequence). This CDR3 is CSAPPGGLAPGNEQFF.

V is TRBV6-5 and J is TRBJ2-5; there is no DNA to check the TCRdb D call of TRBD2. The CDR3 is made up of 14 amino acids. Germline CDR1 and CDR2: MNHEY and SVGAGI. CDR3 residues: CASSPFAGGETQYF.

This chain links TRBV6-5 with TRBJ2-1. The germline V gene has CDR1 MNHEY and CDR2 SVGAGI. The length of the CDR3 is 12 residues. CDR3 protein: CASRSEYNEQFF.

This chain links TRBV14 with TRBJ2-5; TCRdb's assignment of TRBD1 cannot be checked, as there is no DNA. The CDR3 length is 18 residues. Germline lookup yields CDR1 SGHDN and CDR2 FVKESK. CDR3 in amino acids: CASSQEWSQKRGKETQYF. The full variable domain, completed using reference TRBV14 and TRBJ2-5, is EAGVTQFPSHSVIEKGQTVTLRCDPISGHDNLYWYRRVMGKEIKFLLHFVKESKQDESGMPNNRFLAERTGGTYSTLKVQPAELEDSGVYFCASSQEWSQKRGKETQYFGPGTRLLVL.